The 14 T cell receptor beta chains reported below all come from one sample, sequenced in a study of beta chain features in type 1 diabetes. The investigators reverse transcribed all of the isolated RNA, so they sequenced expressed TCRB transcripts. Sequencing was performed with immunoSEQ multiplex PCR; in TCRdb, only in-frame clones are kept and a portion is missing. This sample yields roughly 700,000 clones, of which around 15% are seen a single time; approximately 0.022% belongs to the top ten. Study-wide findings and caveats: TCRB CDR3s from Type 1 diabetes patients were moderately but significantly shorter in all four CD4+ subsets.

These receptors have no identified antigens. Material: naive CD4+ T cells from blood. Receptor source: a man in his late teens or twenties with type 1 diabetes.

This clone has more than one count but fewer than ten. This chain joins TRBV5-4 and TRBJ2-7; TRBD2 aligns across 7 bases. CDR3 length equals 13 residues. The germline V gene encodes CDR1 SGHNT and CDR2 YYREEE (reference sequence). V dropped 3 bases and J dropped 0; count of bases not matched to a gene: 0. The CDR3 spells CASSWGGSYEQYF. For the CDR3, the DNA is TGTGCCAGCAGCTGGGGGGGCTCCTACGAGCAGTACTTC.

In its sample, this clone was seen a few times. The V and J genes are TRBV9 and TRBJ1-2, with D uncertain. In germline, CDR1 is SGDLS, CDR2 YYNGEE. This CDR3 region has 15 residues. The ends were cut back, 1 base at V and 7 bases at J, with 17 bases in the middle. In nucleotides, the CDR3 is TGTGCCAGCAGCGTAACACCCTCGGCACTTGGTGGCTACACCTTC. As protein: CASSVTPSALGGYTF.

This chain joins TRBV2 and TRBJ2-7, with TRBD1 matching 7 bases. Germline V gene sequence: CDR1 SNHLY, CDR2 FYNNEI. V shed 5 bases and J 3 bases; nucleotides not matched to a gene: 13. The CDR3 sequence is 16 residues long. The DNA for the CDR3 is TGTGCCAGCAGTATACAGGGGTCCCTCTCCATCTACGAGCAGTACTTC. Encoded protein: CASSIQGSLSIYEQYF.

This clone was seen at least ten times. This CDR3 is also generated by other DNA sequences in the sample. The chain is built from TRBV10-3 and TRBJ2-5, with a weak D call TRBD1 (5 bases). The V and J ends lost 4 bases and 3 bases respectively, with 9 bases between them. The length of the CDR3 is 13 residues. Germline CDR1 reads ENHRY; CDR2 reads SYGVKD. The CDR3 DNA reads as TGTGCCATCAGTGGGGGCAGTGAAGAGACCCAGTACTTC. Translation: CAISGGSEETQYF.

This clone occurred a few times. The chain has TRBV4-1 and TRBJ2-3; either TRBD1 or TRBD2 may supply D (5 bases each). Germline CDR1 and CDR2: MGHRA and YSYEKL. The CDR3 runs to 17 residues. The V and J ends lost 1 base and 3 bases respectively, with 17 bases between them. CDR3 residues: CASSQGGVSYGTDTQYF. CDR3 sequence (DNA): TGCGCCAGCAGCCAAGGAGGGGTCAGTTACGGGACAGATACGCAGTATTTT.

The rearrangement uses TRBV30 and TRBJ1-1; D is uncertain. This CDR3 spans 14 amino acids. CDR1 is GTSNPN, CDR2 SVGIG, per germline (reference sequence). The V gene lost 4 bases and the J gene lost 1 base, with 13 bases spanning the gap. The CDR3, as DNA: TGTGCCTGGAATCCAACCGCCGGGAACACTGAAGCTTTCTTT. Amino acids: CAWNPTAGNTEAFF.

This chain connects TRBV11-2 to TRBJ2-1; TRBD2 agrees at 15 bases. Per germline, CDR1 SGHAT and CDR2 FQNNGV. The trim removed 5 bases at V and 9 bases at J, leaving 8 bases unmatched. CDR3 size: 16 residues. The CDR3 loop reads CASSLTGTSGGREQFF. The CDR3 DNA reads TGTGCCAGCAGCCTCACTGGGACTAGCGGGGGGCGTGAGCAGTTCTTC.

This clone was observed a few times. The V and J genes are TRBV2 and TRBJ1-6; D not resolved. The CDR3 covers 13 residues. Trimming pared 8 bases from V and 10 bases from J, leaving 15 bases between. CDR1 and CDR2 (germline): SNHLY, FYNNEI. CDR3 region: CASGFEGGSPLHF. Written as DNA, the CDR3 is TGTGCCAGCGGTTTCGAGGGAGGATCACCCCTCCACTTT. Full variable domain (missing parts from reference TRBV2 and TRBJ1-6): EPEVTQTPSHQVTQMGQEVILRCVPISNHLYFYWYRQILGQKVEFLVSFYNNEISEKSEIFDDQFSVERPDGSNFTLKIRSTKLEDSAMYFCASGFEGGSPLHFGNGTRLTVT.

This clone was counted a few times. CDR3 sequence reads: CASSLVGGTGNYEQYF. DNA for the CDR3: TGTGCCAGCAGCTTGGTAGGAGGGACAGGGAACTACGAGCAGTACTTC. The chain employs TRBV5-4 and TRBJ2-7; 9 nucleotides line up with TRBD1. Looked up from germline, CDR1 is SGHNT and CDR2 is YYREEE (reference sequence). The CDR3 has 16 residues. V dropped 0 bases and J dropped 3; count of bases not matched to a gene: 7.

Only a few counts were recorded for this clone. This chain connects TRBV4-2 to TRBJ1-1; D not certain. CDR1 and CDR2 (germline): LGHNA, YNFKEQ. This CDR3 is 13 amino acids long. With 4 bases removed from V and 1 base from J, the gap between germline ends came to 7 bases. The CDR3 sequence: CASSPDSNTEAFF. DNA of the CDR3: TGTGCCAGCAGCCCAGACTCGAACACTGAAGCTTTCTTT.

This chain uses TRBV9 with TRBJ1-6; D is possibly TRBD1 (5 bases). The CDR3 consists of 15 residues. CDR1 and CDR2 from the germline V gene are SGDLS and YYNGEE. With 0 bases removed from V and 8 bases from J, the gap between germline ends came to 12 bases. CDR3 coding DNA: TGTGCCAGCAGCGTAGGTGGGGGGAGAGATTCACCCCTCCACTTT. Translating it yields CASSVGGGRDSPLHF.

The rearrangement joins TRBV19 to TRBJ2-3; 8 bases map to TRBD2. The CDR3 covers 14 residues. CDR1 is LNHDA and CDR2 is SQIVND in the germline V gene (reference sequence). V shed 6 bases, J shed 3 bases, and the junction held 5 bases outside the gene matches. The CDR3 spells CASRTRGGTDTQYF. The CDR3 nucleotides read TGTGCCAGTAGGACCCGGGGGGGGACAGATACGCAGTATTTT.

This clone was seen a few times. The rearrangement links TRBV2 to TRBJ1-1, with D unclear. V dropped 3 bases and J dropped 0 bases, with 5 bases sitting between them. The length of the CDR3 is 13 residues. In germline, CDR1 is SNHLY, CDR2 FYNNEI. CDR3 loop: CASSDSLNTEAFF. CDR3 coding DNA: TGTGCCAGCAGTGACAGCCTGAACACTGAAGCTTTCTTT.

This CDR3 is CASSLASGGLEEQFF. The CDR3 nucleotides read TGTGCCAGCAGCTTAGCTAGCGGGGGGTTGGAGGAGCAGTTCTTC. The gene calls are TRBV7-2 and TRBJ2-1, with 10 positions matching TRBD2. The CDR3 has 15 residues. Germline lookup yields CDR1 SGHTA and CDR2 FQGNSA. With V trimmed by 0 bases and J by 10 bases, 6 bases remained unmatched.